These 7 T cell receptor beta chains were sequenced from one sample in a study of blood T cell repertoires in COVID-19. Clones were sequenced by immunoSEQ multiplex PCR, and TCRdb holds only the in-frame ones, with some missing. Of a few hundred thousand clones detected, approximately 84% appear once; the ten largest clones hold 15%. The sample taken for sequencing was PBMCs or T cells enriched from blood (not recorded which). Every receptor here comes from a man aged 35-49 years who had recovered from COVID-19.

CDR3 coding DNA: TGTGCCACCAGTGGGGGACTAGCGGGACTCTCTACGCAGTATTTT. Translating it yields CATSGGLAGLSTQYF. V and J are TRBV24-1 and TRBJ2-3; 13 nucleotides agree with TRBD2. The CDR3 runs to 15 residues. Germline trimming cut 5 bases from V and 8 bases from J; bases unmatched to any gene: 6. CDR1 is KGHDR, CDR2 SFDVKD, per germline.

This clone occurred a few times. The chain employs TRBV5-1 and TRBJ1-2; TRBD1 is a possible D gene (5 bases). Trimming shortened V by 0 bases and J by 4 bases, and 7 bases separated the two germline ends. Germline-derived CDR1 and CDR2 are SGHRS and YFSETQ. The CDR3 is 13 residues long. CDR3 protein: CASSLEGSYGYTF. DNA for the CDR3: TGCGCCAGCAGCTTGGAGGGGTCCTATGGCTACACCTTC.

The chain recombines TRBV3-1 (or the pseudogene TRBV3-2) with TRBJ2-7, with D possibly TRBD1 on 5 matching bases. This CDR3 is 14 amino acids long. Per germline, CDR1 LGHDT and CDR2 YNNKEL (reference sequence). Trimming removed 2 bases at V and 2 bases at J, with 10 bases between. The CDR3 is CASSQRGSAYEQYF. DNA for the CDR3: TGTGCCAGCAGCCAAAGGGGATCGGCCTACGAGCAGTACTTC.

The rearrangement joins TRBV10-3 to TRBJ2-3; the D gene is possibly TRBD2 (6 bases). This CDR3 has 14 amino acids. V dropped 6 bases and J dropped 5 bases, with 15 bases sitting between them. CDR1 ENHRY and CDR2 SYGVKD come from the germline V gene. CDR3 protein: CAIRRDWAEDTQYF. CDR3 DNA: TGTGCCATCAGGAGGGACTGGGCGGAAGATACGCAGTATTTT.

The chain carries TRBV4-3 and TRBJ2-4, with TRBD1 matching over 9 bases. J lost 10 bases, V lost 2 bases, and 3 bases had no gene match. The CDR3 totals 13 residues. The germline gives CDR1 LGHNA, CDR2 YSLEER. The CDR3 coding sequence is TGCGCCAGCAGCCAAACCGGGACAGGGATTCAGTACTTC. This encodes CASSQTGTGIQYF.

DNA of the CDR3: TGCGCCAGCAGCCAAAGACTAAGTTCTGGCGAAGACCCCTATGGCTACACCTTC. Translation gives CASSQRLSSGEDPYGYTF. The chain is built from TRBV4-3 and TRBJ1-2, with unresolved D. V was clipped by 2 bases and J by 4 bases, with 23 bases between them. The CDR3 runs 18 residues. Germline assignment: CDR1 LGHNA and CDR2 YSLEER.

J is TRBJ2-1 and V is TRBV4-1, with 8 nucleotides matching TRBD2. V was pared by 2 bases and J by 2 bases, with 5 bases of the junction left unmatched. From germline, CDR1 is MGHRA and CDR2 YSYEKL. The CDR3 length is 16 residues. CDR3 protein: CASSQPLAGTYNEQFF. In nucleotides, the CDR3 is TGCGCCAGCAGCCAACCCCTAGCGGGCACCTACAATGAGCAGTTCTTC.